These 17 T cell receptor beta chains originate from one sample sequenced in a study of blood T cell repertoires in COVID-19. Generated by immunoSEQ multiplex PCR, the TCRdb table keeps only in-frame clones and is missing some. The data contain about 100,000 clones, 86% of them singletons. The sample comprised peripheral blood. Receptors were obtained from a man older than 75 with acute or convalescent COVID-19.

The CDR3 is CATSEVTGTGRNEQFF. The CDR3 coding sequence is TGTGCCACCAGTGAGGTGACAGGGACGGGTCGGAATGAGCAGTTCTTC. The chain is built from TRBV24-1 and TRBJ2-1; 7 nucleotides agree with TRBD1. J lost 7 bases, V lost 4 bases, and 12 bases had no gene match. Looked up from germline, CDR1 is KGHDR and CDR2 is SFDVKD. The CDR3 runs 16 residues.

CDR3 loop: CSVDYTDTQYF. CDR3 DNA sequence: TGCAGCGTTGATTACACAGATACGCAGTATTTT. V usage is TRBV29-1 and J usage is TRBJ2-3; no reliable D call. Germline CDR1 reads SQVTM; CDR2 reads ANQGSEA. V was clipped by 3 bases and J by 2 bases, with 3 bases between them. CDR3 length: 11 amino acids.

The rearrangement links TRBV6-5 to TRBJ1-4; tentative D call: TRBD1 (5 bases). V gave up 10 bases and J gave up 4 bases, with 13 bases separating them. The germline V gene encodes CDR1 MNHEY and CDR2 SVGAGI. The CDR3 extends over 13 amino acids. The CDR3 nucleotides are TGTGCCAACACGGGGGGGAATAATGAAAAACTGTTTTTT. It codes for CANTGGNNEKLFF.

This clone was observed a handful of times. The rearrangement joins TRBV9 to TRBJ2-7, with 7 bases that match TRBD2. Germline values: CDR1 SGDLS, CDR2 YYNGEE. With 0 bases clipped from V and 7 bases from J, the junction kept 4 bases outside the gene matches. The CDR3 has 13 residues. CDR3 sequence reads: CASSVGGSGEQYF. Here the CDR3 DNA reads TGTGCCAGCAGCGTAGGCGGGAGCGGAGAGCAGTACTTC.

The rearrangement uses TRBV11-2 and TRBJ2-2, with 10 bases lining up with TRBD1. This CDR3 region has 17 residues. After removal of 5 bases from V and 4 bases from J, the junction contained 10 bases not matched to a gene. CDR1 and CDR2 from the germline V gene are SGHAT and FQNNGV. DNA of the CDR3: TGTGCCAGCAGCATACCGGGACAGGGGAGGGTCACCGGGGAGCTGTTTTTT. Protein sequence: CASSIPGQGRVTGELFF.

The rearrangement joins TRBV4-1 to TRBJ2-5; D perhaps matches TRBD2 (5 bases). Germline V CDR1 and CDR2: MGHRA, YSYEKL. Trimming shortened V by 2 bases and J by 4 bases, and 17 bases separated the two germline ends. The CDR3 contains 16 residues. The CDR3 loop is CASSQTEDGEGETQYF. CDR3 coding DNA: TGCGCCAGCAGCCAAACAGAGGACGGGGAAGGAGAGACCCAGTACTTC.

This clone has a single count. The CDR3 DNA follows: TGTGCCAGCAGCCCCTCCCGCGCGCGGGACCCCTACAATGAGCAGTTCTTC. As protein: CASSPSRARDPYNEQFF. V gene TRBV5-4 combines with J gene TRBJ2-1, with TRBD2 as a possible D gene (6 bases). There are 17 residues in the CDR3. Trimming took 4 bases from V and 2 from J, leaving 19 bases between them. Per germline, CDR1 SGHNT and CDR2 YYREEE (reference sequence).

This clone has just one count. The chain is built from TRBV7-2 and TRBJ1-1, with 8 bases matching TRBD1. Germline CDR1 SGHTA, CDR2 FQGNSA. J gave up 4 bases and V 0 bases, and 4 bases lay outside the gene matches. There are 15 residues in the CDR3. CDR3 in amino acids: CASSLAAGQGTEAFF. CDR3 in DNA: TGTGCCAGCAGCTTAGCGGCAGGACAGGGCACTGAAGCTTTCTTT. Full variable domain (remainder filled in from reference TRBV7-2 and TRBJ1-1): GAGVSQSPSNKVTEKGKDVELRCDPISGHTALYWYRQSLGQGLEFLIYFQGNSAPDKSGLPSDRFSAERTGGSVSTLTIQRTQQEDSAVYLCASSLAAGQGTEAFFGQGTRLTVV.

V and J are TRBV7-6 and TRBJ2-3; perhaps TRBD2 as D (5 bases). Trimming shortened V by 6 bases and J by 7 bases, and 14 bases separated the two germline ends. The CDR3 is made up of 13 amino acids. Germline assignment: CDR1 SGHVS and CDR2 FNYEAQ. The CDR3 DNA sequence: TGTGCCAGCAGGTCCGGGGTGCACTATACGCAGTATTTT. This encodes CASRSGVHYTQYF.

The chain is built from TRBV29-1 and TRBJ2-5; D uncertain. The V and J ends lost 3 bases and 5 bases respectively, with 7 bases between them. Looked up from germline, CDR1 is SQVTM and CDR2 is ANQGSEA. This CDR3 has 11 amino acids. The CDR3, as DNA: TGCAGCGTTGAGGCGCGGGAGACCCAGTACTTC. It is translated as CSVEARETQYF.

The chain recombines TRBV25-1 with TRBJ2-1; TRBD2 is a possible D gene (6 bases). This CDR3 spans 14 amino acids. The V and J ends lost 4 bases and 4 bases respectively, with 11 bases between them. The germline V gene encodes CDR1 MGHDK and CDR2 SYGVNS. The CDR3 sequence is CASSGGRRYNEQFF. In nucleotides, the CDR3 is TGTGCCAGCAGTGGAGGGAGGCGGTACAATGAGCAGTTCTTC.

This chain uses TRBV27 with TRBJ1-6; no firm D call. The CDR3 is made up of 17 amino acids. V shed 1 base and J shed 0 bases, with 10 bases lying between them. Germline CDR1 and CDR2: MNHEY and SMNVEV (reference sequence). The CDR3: CASSLFGRSSYNSPLHF. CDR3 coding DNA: TGTGCCAGCAGTTTATTCGGGAGGAGCTCCTATAATTCACCCCTCCACTTT.

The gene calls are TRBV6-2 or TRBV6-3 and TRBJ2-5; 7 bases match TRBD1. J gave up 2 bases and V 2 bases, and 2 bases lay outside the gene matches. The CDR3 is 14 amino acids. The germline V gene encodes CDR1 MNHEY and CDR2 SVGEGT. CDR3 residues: CASSYGQAQETQYF. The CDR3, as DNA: TGTGCCAGCAGTTACGGACAGGCTCAAGAGACCCAGTACTTC.

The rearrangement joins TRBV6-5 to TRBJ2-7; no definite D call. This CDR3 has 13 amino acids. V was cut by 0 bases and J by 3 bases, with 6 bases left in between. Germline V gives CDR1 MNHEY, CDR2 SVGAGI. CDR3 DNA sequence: TGTGCCAGCAGTTACTCCGGTTACTACGAGCAGTACTTC. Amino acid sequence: CASSYSGYYEQYF.

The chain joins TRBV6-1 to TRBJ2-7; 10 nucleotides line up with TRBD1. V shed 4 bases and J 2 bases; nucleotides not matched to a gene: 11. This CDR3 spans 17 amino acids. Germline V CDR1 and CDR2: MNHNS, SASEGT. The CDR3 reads CASSGDRGRPPPYEQYF. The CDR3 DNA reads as TGTGCCAGCAGTGGGGACAGGGGCAGGCCTCCACCCTACGAGCAGTACTTC.

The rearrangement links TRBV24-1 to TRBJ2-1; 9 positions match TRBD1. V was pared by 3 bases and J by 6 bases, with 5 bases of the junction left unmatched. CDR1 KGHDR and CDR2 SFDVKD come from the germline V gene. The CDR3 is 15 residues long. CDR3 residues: CATSDARDRVNEQFF. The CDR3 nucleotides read TGTGCCACCAGTGATGCCCGGGACAGGGTCAATGAGCAGTTCTTC.

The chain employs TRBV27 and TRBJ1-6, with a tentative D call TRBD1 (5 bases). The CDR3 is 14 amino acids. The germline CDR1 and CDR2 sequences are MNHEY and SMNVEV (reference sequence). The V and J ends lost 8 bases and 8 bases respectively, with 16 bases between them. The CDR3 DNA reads TGTGCCAGCCGTGCTTGGGGGGGAGATTCACCCCTCCACTTT. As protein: CASRAWGGDSPLHF.